The sequence of this T cell receptor beta chain was determined in a study of cytomegalovirus exposure and HLA in healthy donors. The PCR contained 60 Vbeta and 13 Jbeta primers. Here immunoSEQ multiplex PCR was the method, and the copy in TCRdb shows in-frame clones only, minus some. The repertoire holds under 200,000 clones, with 10% to 15% as singletons. Germline-derived CDR1 and CDR2 are SGHNT and YYREEE (reference sequence). This CDR3 is built from 14 residues. V gave up 2 bases and J gave up 0 bases, with 8 bases separating them. This clone was detected a few times. The chain employs TRBV5-4 and TRBJ2-5; possibly TRBD1 for D (6 bases). This TCR derives from a man aged 45-60 years in good health and CMV-seropositive. The sequenced sample was PBMCs. CDR3 sequence reads: CASSFRTDQETQYF. CDR3 DNA sequence: TGTGCCAGCAGCTTCCGGACAGACCAAGAGACCCAGTACTTC.